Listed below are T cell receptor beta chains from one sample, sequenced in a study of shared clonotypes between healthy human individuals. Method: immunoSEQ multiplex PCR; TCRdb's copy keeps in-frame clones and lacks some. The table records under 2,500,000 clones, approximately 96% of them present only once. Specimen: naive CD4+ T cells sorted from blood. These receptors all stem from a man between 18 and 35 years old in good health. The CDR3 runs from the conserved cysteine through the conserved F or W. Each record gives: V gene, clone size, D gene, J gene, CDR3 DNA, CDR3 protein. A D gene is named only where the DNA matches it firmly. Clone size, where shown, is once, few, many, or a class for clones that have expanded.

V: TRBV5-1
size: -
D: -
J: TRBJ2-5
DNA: TGCGCCAGCAGCTGGGAGCTGGGGGTCCCCCAAGAGACCCAGTACTTC
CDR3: CASSWELGVPQETQYF

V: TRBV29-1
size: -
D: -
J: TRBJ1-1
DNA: TGCAGCGGAAGTCTGAACACTGAAGCTTTCTTT
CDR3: CSGSLNTEAFF

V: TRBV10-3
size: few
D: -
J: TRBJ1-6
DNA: TGTGCCATCAATAGCCTTAATTCACCCCTCCACTTT
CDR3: CAINSLNSPLHF

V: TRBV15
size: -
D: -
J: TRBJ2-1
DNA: TGTGCCACCAGCAGCAGACTAGAGGAGCAGTTCTTC
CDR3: CATSSRLEEQFF

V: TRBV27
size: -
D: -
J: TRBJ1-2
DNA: TGTGCCAGCAGTTTATCGACAGTGGGTTATGGCTACACCTTC
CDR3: CASSLSTVGYGYTF

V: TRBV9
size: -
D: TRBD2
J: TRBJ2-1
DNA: TGTGCCAGTTCCGGGGGGGCCTACAATGAGCAGTTCTTC
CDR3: CASSGGAYNEQFF

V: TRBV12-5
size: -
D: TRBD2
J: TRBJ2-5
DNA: TGTGCTAGTGGTTCCCTAGCGGGAGTGGTGACCCAGTACTTC
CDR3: CASGSLAGVVTQYF

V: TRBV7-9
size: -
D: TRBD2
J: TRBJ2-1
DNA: TGTGCCAGCAGCCCTCCGGGACTAGCGGGAGGAGGCAATGAGCAGTTCTTC
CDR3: CASSPPGLAGGGNEQFF

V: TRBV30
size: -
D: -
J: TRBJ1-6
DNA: TGTGCCTGGAGACCGGGGAATAATTCACCCCTCCACTTT
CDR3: CAWRPGNNSPLHF

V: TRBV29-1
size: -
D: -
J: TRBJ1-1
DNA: TGCAGCGTCCCAGGGCTCGGGAACACTGAAGCTTTCTTT
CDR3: CSVPGLGNTEAFF

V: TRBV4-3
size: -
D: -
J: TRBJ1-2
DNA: TGCGCCAGCAGCCAAGACAGGGTCGCTAACTATGGCTACACCTTC
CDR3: CASSQDRVANYGYTF

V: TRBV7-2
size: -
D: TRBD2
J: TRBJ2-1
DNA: TGTGCCAGCAGCTTAGAGCTAGCGGGAGGGCCGGTTGAGCAGTTCTTC
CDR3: CASSLELAGGPVEQFF

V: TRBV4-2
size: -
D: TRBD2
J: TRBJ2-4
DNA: TGTGCCAGCAGCCAAGAAGATCGCGGGAGTCGAGACATTCAGTACTTC
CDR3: CASSQEDRGSRDIQYF

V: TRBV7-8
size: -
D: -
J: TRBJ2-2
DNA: TGTGCCAGCAGCCCGCCTTGGGGGACCGGGGAGCTGTTTTTT
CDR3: CASSPPWGTGELFF

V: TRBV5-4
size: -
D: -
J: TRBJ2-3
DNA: TGTGCCAGCAGCTTGGTTAGCGGAGGGGTTAGCACAGATACGCAGTATTTT
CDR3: CASSLVSGGVSTDTQYF

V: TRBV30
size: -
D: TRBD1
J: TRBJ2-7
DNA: TGTGCCTGGAGAAGACAGGGGGCCCAACCGAGGGACGAGCAGTACTTC
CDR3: CAWRRQGAQPRDEQYF

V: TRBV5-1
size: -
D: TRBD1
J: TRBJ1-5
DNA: TGCGCCAGCAGCTTGCTGGGACAGTCTAATCAGCCCCAGCATTTT
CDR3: CASSLLGQSNQPQHF

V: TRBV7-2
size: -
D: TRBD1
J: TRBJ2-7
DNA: TGTGCCAGCAGCCGGACAGGTTACGAGCAGTACTTC
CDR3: CASSRTGYEQYF

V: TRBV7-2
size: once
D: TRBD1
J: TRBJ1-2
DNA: TGTGCCAGCAGCCCGATCCGGTCGACAGGGTATGGCTACACCTTC
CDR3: CASSPIRSTGYGYTF

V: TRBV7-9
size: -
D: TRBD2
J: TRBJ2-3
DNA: TGTGCCAGCAGCTTTAGTAGCGGGGGTTATACGCAGTATTTT
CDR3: CASSFSSGGYTQYF

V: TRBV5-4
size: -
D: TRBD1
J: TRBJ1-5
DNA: TGTGCCAGCAGCCTCGGGACAGGGCAAAGAAGCAATCAGCCCCAGCATTTT
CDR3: CASSLGTGQRSNQPQHF

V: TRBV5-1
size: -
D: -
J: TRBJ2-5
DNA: TGCGCCAGCAGCTTGGCCCTGGCGTACCAAGAGACCCAGTACTTC
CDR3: CASSLALAYQETQYF

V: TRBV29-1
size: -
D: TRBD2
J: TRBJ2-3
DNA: TGCAGCGTTGAAGGGGTCTCTAGCGGGAGCTCGCGGTGGGATACGCAGTATTTT
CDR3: CSVEGVSSGSSRWDTQYF

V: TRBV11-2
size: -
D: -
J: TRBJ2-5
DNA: TGTGCCAGCAGCCCATCAAGAGAGACCCAGTACTTC
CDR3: CASSPSRETQYF

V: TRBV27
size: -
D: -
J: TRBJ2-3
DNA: TGTGCCAGCAGTTTAGAGGGGAATATAGCGGTGGGGAGGATAACGCAGTATTTT
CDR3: CASSLEGNIAVGRITQYF

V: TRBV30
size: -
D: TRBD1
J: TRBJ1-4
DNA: TGTGCCTGTGGTACGGGACAGAGGTTCGATGAAAAACTGTTTTTT
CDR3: CACGTGQRFDEKLFF

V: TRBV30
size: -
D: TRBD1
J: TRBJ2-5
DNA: TGTGCCTGCGCGGACAGGATCGTCCAAGAGACCCAGTACTTC
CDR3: CACADRIVQETQYF

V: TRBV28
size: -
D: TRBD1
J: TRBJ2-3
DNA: TGTGCCAGCAGCTCCCGGACAGGGGGCGCAGATACGCAGTATTTT
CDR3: CASSSRTGGADTQYF

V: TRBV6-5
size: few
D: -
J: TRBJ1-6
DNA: TGTGCCAGCAGAAACCCGACAGCCCTTTCACCCCTCCACTTT
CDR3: CASRNPTALSPLHF

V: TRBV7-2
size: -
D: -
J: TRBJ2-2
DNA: TGTGCCAGCATCGCGAGGGGCACCGGGGAGCTGTTTTTT
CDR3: CASIARGTGELFF

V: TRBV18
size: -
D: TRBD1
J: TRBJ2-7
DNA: TGTGCCAGCTCACCAACGGGGACAGGGTCCTCCTACGAGCAGTACTTC
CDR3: CASSPTGTGSSYEQYF

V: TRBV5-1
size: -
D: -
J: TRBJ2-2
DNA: TGCGCCAGCAGTAAGGGTCCAGCGAACACCGGGGAGCTGTTTTTT
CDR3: CASSKGPANTGELFF

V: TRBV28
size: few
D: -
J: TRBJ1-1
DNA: TGTGCCAGCAGTTTACTAAACACTGAAGCTTTCTTT
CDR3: CASSLLNTEAFF

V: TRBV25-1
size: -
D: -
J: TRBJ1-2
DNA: TGTGCCAGCAGTGAATGGGGGGTGGACATCTATGGCTACACCTTC
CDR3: CASSEWGVDIYGYTF

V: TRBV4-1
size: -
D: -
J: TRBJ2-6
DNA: TGCGCCAGCAGCCAAATAAGCTCTGGGGCCAACGTCCTGACTTTC
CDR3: CASSQISSGANVLTF

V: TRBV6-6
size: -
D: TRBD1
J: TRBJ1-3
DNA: TGTGCCAGCATCTTATCGACAGGGGGAAACACCATATATTTT
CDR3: CASILSTGGNTIYF

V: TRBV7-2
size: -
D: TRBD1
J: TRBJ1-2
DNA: TGTGCCAGCAGCCCCCCCGGGACAGGGGGTGGCTATGGCTACACCTTC
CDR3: CASSPPGTGGGYGYTF

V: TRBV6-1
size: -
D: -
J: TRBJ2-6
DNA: TGTGCCAGCAGTGATGGTCGCGGGTCTGGGGCCAACGTCCTGACTTTC
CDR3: CASSDGRGSGANVLTF

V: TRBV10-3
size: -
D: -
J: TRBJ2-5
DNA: TGTGCCATCAGTGAGTCGCTGGGCTGGCGGCAAGAGACCCAGTACTTC
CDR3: CAISESLGWRQETQYF

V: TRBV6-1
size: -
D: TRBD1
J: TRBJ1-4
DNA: TGTGCCAGCAGTTCAGGGGGCGGGGGTGAAAAACTGTTTTTT
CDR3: CASSSGGGGEKLFF

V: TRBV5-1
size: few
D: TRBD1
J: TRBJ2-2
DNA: TGCGCCAGCAGCTTCCTGGGACAGGGACGAGGAACCGGGGAGCTGTTTTTT
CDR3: CASSFLGQGRGTGELFF

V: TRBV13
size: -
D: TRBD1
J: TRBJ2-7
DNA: TGTGCCAGCAGCGCTCTCGACAGGGGGCGCTTCGAGCAGTACTTC
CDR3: CASSALDRGRFEQYF

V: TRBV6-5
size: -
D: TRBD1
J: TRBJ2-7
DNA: TGTGCCAGCAGGACAGGGAACTACGAGCAGTACTTC
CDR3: CASRTGNYEQYF

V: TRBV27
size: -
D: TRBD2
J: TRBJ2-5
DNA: TGTGCCAGCACCACGCGACTAGCGGGTTTGACCCAAGAGACCCAGTACTTC
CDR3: CASTTRLAGLTQETQYF

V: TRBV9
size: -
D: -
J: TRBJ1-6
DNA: TGTGCCAGCAGCGTGAATCTGAATTCACCCCTCCACTTT
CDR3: CASSVNLNSPLHF

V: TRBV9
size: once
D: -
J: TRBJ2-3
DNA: TGTGCCAGCAGCGTTTTGTCGTCCTCCCCAGATACGCAGTATTTT
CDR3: CASSVLSSSPDTQYF

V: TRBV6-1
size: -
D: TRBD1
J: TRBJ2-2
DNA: TGTGCCAGCAGCTCACAGGGGACCGGGGAGCTGTTTTTT
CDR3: CASSSQGTGELFF

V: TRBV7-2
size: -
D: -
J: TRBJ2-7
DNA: TGTGCCAGCAGCTTATTCATCGGACGCGAGCAGTACTTC
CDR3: CASSLFIGREQYF

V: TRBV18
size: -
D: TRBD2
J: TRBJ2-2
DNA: TGTGCCAGCTCACCAAGCGGCGGGGGGACCGGGGAGCTGTTTTTT
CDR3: CASSPSGGGTGELFF